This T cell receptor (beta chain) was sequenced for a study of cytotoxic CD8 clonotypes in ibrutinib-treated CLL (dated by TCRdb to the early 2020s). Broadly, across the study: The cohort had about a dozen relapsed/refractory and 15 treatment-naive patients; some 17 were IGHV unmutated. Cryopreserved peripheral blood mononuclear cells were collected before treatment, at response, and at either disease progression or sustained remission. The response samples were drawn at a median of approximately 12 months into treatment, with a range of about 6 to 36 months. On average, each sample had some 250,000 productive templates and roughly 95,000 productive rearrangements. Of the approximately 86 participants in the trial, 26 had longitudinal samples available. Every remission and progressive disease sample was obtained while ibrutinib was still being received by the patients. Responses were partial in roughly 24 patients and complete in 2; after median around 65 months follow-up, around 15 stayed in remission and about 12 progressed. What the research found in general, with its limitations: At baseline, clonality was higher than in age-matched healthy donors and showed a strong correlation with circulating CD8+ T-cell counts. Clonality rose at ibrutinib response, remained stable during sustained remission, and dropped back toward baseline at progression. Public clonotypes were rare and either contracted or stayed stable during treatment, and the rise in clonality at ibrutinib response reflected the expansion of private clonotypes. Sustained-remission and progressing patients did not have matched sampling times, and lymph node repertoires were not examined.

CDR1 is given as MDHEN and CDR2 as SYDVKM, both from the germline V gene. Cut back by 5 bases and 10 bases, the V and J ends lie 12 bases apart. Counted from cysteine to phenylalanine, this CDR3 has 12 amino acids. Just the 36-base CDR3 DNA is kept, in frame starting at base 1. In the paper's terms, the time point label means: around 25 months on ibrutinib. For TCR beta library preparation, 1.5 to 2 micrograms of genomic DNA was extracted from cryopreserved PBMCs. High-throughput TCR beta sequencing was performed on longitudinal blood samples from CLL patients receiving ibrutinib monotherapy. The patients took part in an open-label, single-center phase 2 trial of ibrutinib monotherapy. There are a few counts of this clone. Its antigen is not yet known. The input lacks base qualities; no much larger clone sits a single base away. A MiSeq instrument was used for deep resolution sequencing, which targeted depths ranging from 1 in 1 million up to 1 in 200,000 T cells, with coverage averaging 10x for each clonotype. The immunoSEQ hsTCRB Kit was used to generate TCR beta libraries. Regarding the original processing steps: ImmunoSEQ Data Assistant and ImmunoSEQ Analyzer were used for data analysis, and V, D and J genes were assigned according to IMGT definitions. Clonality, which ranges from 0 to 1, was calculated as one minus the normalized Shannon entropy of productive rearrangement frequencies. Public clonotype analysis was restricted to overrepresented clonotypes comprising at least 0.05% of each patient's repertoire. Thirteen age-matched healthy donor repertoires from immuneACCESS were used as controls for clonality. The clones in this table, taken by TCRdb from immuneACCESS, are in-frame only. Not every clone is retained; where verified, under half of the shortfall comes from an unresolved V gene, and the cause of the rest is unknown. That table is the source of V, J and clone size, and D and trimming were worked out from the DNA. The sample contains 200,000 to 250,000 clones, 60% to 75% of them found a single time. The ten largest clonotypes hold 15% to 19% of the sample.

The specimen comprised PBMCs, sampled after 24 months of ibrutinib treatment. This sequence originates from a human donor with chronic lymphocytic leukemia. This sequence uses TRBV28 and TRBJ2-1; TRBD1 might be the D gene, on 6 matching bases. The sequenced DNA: TGTGCCAGCAGTACCCCAGGGGCCGAGCAGTTCTTC. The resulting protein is CASSTPGAEQFF.